A selection of T cell receptor beta chains follows, all from one sample in a study of blood T cells in healthy people across ages. Using its own MiXCR run on the 5' RACE reads, TCRdb lists one record per CDR3 protein. The data contain roughly 800,000 distinct CDR3 sequences, 55% to 70% of them singletons. Sequenced material: blood. The receptors derive from a young man in good health. The CDR3 runs from the conserved cysteine through the conserved F or W. The D gene is left open where the match is weak. Size is stated for part of the rows, as once, few or many counts, or as a class when the clone is expanded.

clone_size	v_call	d_call	j_call	cdr3_aa	cdr3_nt
.	TRBV15	TRBD1	TRBJ2-7	CATSGWDRSLGEQYF	TGTGCCACCAGCGGATGGGACAGGAGTTTGGGCGAGCAGTACTTC
.	TRBV6-5	.	TRBJ1-1	CASSPPGSRGNTEAFF	TGTGCCAGCAGTCCCCCCGGCTCCCGAGGGAACACTGAAGCTTTCTTT
.	TRBV2	.	TRBJ1-5	CASLRDSNQPQHF	TGTGCCAGCCTCCGGGACAGCAATCAGCCCCAGCATTTT
.	TRBV28	TRBD2	TRBJ2-7	CASSLYGTTYEQYF	TGTGCCAGCAGTTTATATGGGACTACCTACGAGCAGTACTTC
.	TRBV12-3/TRBV12-4	.	TRBJ2-5	CASSPQGVLEETQYF	TGTGCCAGCAGCCCTCAGGGTGTCCTTGAAGAGACCCAGTACTTC
.	TRBV3-1	.	TRBJ2-7	CASSPATNRDPYEQYF	TGTGCCAGCAGCCCCGCGACCAACAGGGACCCCTACGAGCAGTACTTC
.	TRBV12-3/TRBV12-4	.	TRBJ1-2	CASSFVAGGSYGYTF	TGTGCCAGCAGTTTTGTGGCAGGTGGCAGCTATGGCTACACCTTC
.	TRBV20-1	TRBD1	TRBJ1-4	CSAKGQVAEKLFF	TGCAGTGCTAAGGGACAGGTTGCTGAAAAACTGTTTTTT
.	TRBV20-1	TRBD2	TRBJ2-1	CSASAGTSGVNEQFF	TGCAGTGCTAGCGCCGGGACTAGCGGGGTAAATGAGCAGTTCTTC
.	TRBV18	TRBD1	TRBJ2-6	CASSPRITGGESGANVLTF	TGTGCCAGCTCACCCCGGATAACAGGGGGCGAGTCTGGGGCCAACGTCCTGACTTTC
.	TRBV7-2	.	TRBJ2-1	CASSLPGHGLNEQFF	TGTGCCAGCAGCTTACCGGGACATGGTCTCAATGAGCAGTTCTTC
.	TRBV29-1	TRBD2	TRBJ2-5	CSCERASGDQETQYF	TGCTCCTGCGAGAGAGCTAGCGGAGACCAAGAGACCCAGTACTTC
.	TRBV12-3/TRBV12-4	.	TRBJ1-1	CASSIAGAAEAFF	TGTGCCAGCAGCATCGCAGGGGCCGCTGAAGCTTTCTTT
.	TRBV7-9	.	TRBJ2-5	CASSKTGETQYF	TGTGCCAGCAGCAAGACGGGGGAGACCCAGTACTTC
.	TRBV11-1	.	TRBJ2-6	CASSLTQRANVLTF	TGTGCCAGCAGCTTAACACAGCGGGCCAACGTCCTGACTTTC
.	TRBV20-1	.	TRBJ2-3	CSAVPGEGADTQYF	TGCAGTGCTGTCCCGGGAGAGGGGGCAGATACGCAGTATTTT
few	TRBV7-8	.	TRBJ2-3	CASSLNLVTDTQYF	TGTGCCAGCAGCTTAAACTTGGTCACAGATACGCAGTATTTT
.	TRBV6-6	.	TRBJ2-7	CASSVGPPGLEQYF	TGTGCCAGCAGTGTAGGCCCCCCCGGCTTGGAGCAGTACTTC
.	TRBV27	.	TRBJ2-5	CASSVSGWGETQYF	TGTGCCAGCAGTGTCTCGGGATGGGGCGAGACCCAGTACTTC
few	TRBV5-1	.	TRBJ1-1	CASSLTGTVNTEAFF	TGTGCCAGCAGTTTAACCGGGACGGTGAACACTGAAGCTTTCTTT
.	TRBV10-3	TRBD2	TRBJ2-3	CAIGSGRPTDTQYF	TGTGCCATCGGCAGCGGGAGGCCCACAGATACGCAGTATTTT
few	TRBV10-3	.	TRBJ2-1	CAISVGLGGLGQFF	TGTGCCATCAGTGTGGGGCTAGGCGGTTTAGGGCAGTTCTTC
.	TRBV15	TRBD2	TRBJ2-3	CATSREGGLAGDTQYF	TGTGCCACCAGCAGAGAGGGAGGACTAGCGGGAGATACGCAGTATTTT
once	TRBV29-1	.	TRBJ2-1	CSVDNSYEQFF	TGCAGCGTTGATAACTCCTATGAGCAGTTCTTC
.	TRBV6-5	.	TRBJ1-1	CASSYSHGDTEAFF	TGTGCCAGCAGTTACTCCCACGGGGACACTGAAGCTTTCTTT
.	TRBV20-1	.	TRBJ1-2	CRARDLGNGYTF	TGCAGGGCTAGAGATCTAGGGAACGGCTACACCTTC
.	TRBV20-1	TRBD2	TRBJ2-1	CSARAWTSGEQFF	TGCAGTGCTAGAGCGTGGACTAGCGGAGAGCAGTTCTTC
.	TRBV28	.	TRBJ2-1	CASRGATYNEQFF	TGTGCCAGCAGGGGCGCGACTTACAATGAGCAGTTCTTC
.	TRBV6-4	.	TRBJ1-1	CASRQVGDTEAFF	TGTGCCAGCAGACAGGTGGGGGACACTGAAGCTTTCTTT
.	TRBV25-1	TRBD2	TRBJ2-4	CASSPRDYPLNIQYF	TGTGCCAGCAGTCCTCGGGACTACCCTTTGAACATTCAGTACTTC
few	TRBV6-6	.	TRBJ1-2	CASSQTGYGYTF	TGTGCCAGCAGCCAGACGGGCTATGGCTACACCTTC